Sequencing of this TCR beta chain was carried out in a study of blood T cell repertoires in COVID-19. Study-wide context: The cDNA or gDNA used as material had been derived from T cells, B-cell-depleted T cells, or PBMCs.

Trimming cost V 4 bases and J 3 bases; bases outside gene matches: 6. CDR3 length: 14 residues. The germline V gene has CDR1 SGHDT and CDR2 YYEEEE. Clones were read by immunoSEQ multiplex PCR, and TCRdb kept only the in-frame ones, dropping some. The sample consists of over 30,000 clones, about 90% of them appearing once. The chain recombines TRBV5-6 with TRBJ1-2; 7 nucleotides line up with TRBD1. This receptor was taken from a man older than 75 with acute or convalescent COVID-19. Sequenced sample: peripheral blood. The CDR3: CASSAPDRDYGYTF. The CDR3 coding sequence is TGTGCCAGCAGCGCCCCAGACAGGGACTATGGCTACACCTTC.